The sequence of this T cell receptor (beta chain) was determined in a study of T cells in Graves' hyperthyroidism and ophthalmopathy. Study-wide background: Peripheral blood was obtained at initial diagnosis, preceding any treatment.

The CDR3 is 13 amino acids. Template material for amplifying TCR beta CDR3 regions consisted of RNA transcripts. HTBI primers were the set used in a first-round RT-PCR of the TCR CDR3. TCRdb independently ran MiXCR on the multiplex PCR reads; one entry per CDR3 protein. The sample includes under 250,000 distinct CDR3 sequences, about 17% seen only once; the top ten take around 48%. Hyperthyroidism, newly diagnosed and lasting under 2 months, affected patients aged 18 to 65. Patients were excluded because of uncontrolled infection, other autoimmune disease, pregnancy or lactation. This clonotype was recorded many times. Its cognate antigen is unknown. Germline is not matched at one junction end, which may reflect a read error. General study findings and limits: Within blood appeared most thyroid clonotypes that had expanded above 0.001.

This chain connects TRBV12-3 or TRBV12-4 to TRBJ1-1, with D possibly being TRBD1 (6 bases). The sequenced sample was blood. The origin of this receptor is a woman between 50 and 59 years old with Graves' hyperthyroidism. The CDR3 coding sequence is TGTGCCAGCAGCTTAGGGGGGAACACTGAAGCTTTCTTT. Its protein is CASSLGGNTEAFF.